The clone carrying this T cell receptor (beta chain) has just a few counts. Its antigen is undetermined. The library protocol tagged each TCR cDNA with a unique molecular identifier. Using its own MiXCR run on the 5' RACE reads, TCRdb lists one record per CDR3 protein. The sample has tens of thousands of distinct CDR3 sequences, roughly an eighth seen once. These data come from a study of spatial heterogeneity in lung cancer. At the level of the study: Raw-read counts averaged over ten per unique TCR and UMI combination.

Study findings and constraints: Ubiquitous expanded tumor TCRs surfaced in blood more at resection than they did at follow-up.

Time point specified: sample taken at primary tumor resection. Sequencing was performed on whole RNA extracted from tumor and nontumor lung tissue, or from frozen PBMC, and the material was left unsorted. Patients with untreated early-stage non-small cell lung cancer, numbering 72, were the donors. V was clipped by 3 bases and J by 4 bases; unmatched bases: 10. The CDR3 loop spans 18 amino acids. Per the germline V gene, CDR1 is LNHDA and CDR2 is SQIVND (reference sequence). Specimen: PBMCs, collected at surgery. The source is a male donor with early-stage non-small cell lung cancer. The genes are TRBV19 and TRBJ2-2, with TRBD2 identical over 11 bases. The CDR3, as DNA: TGTGCCAGTAGTATCCGACTAGCGGGGAGAATGGGCACCGGGGAGCTGTTTTTT. It translates to CASSIRLAGRMGTGELFF.